This T cell receptor (beta chain) was captured in a study of human T cells and chemical hapten exposure. For the study at large: Patch tests put 0.01% DPC on the upper back, read at 6 days. The study traced per-sample TCR yield variation mainly to small differences in pooled library volumes. Alopecia universalis, totalis or areata was present in patients who were mostly female.

In germline, CDR1 is SEHNR, CDR2 FQNEAQ (reference sequence). Trimming removed 3 bases at V and 5 bases at J, with 16 bases between. The CDR3 has 15 amino acids. Time point described: patch test 3, about 24 weeks after DPC sensitization. The treatment here: therapeutic diphenylcyclopropenone sensitization with weekly scalp DPC. Using its own MiXCR run on the RACE reads, TCRdb lists one record per CDR3 protein. Seen here are 100,000 or so distinct CDR3 sequences, less than 45% observed once, and the top ten hold about 2.9%. This clonotype originated in a man aged 40-50 years with alopecia areata. Some clones in this sample may be carry-over from other donors' samples. The material was whole blood, obtained in connection with sensitization to the hapten diphenylcyclopropenone (DPC). This rearrangement joins TRBV7-9 to TRBJ1-2; D call uncertain. As DNA, the CDR3 is TGTGCCAGCAGCTTCGGCATAACGAGGATTTATGGCTACACCTTC. Translation gives CASSFGITRIYGYTF.